The present T cell receptor (beta chain) was sequenced within a study of CD8 T cells in Susac syndrome (dated by TCRdb to about 2019). With respect to the entire study: Whether CD8+ T cell activation and differentiation in Susac syndrome was antigen driven was tested using repertoire sequencing. On the study overall, not on this receptor specifically: The number of individuals in the TCR sequencing and HLA analysis was acknowledged as relatively small.

Concerning this clonotype: The specificity of this receptor is unknown. No base-level quality is on record; no much larger clone is a single base apart.

The germline V gene provides CDR1 MNHNS and CDR2 SASEGT. From the cysteine up to the phenylalanine, the CDR3 has a length of 16 residues. Just the 48-base CDR3 DNA is kept, in frame starting at base 1. V was cut back by 2 bases and J by 5 bases, leaving a gap of 18 bases between them. Peripheral blood CD8+ and CD4+ T cells from healthy donors, Susac syndrome patients and multiple sclerosis patients were profiled using high-throughput TCR beta sequencing. The multiple sclerosis controls were treatment-naive patients who had stable or active relapsing-remitting disease and met the revised McDonald criteria. CD8+ TEMRA cells were enriched by FACS, while bulk CD8+ and CD4+ T cells were purified by magnetic negative isolation. Blood was drawn into EDTA tubes, processed within 24 hours, and PBMCs were isolated by density gradient centrifugation. PBMCs intended for TCR sequencing were cryopreserved in liquid nitrogen and were subsequently thawed in a 37 degrees C water bath. The sorted or isolated CD4+, CD8+ and CD8+ TEMRA cells reached a purity of at least 90%.

RNA was extracted with the RNeasy kit and about 0.5 to 1 ug was reverse transcribed using random hexamers. The immunoSEQ multiplex PCR assay, which covers 54 Vbeta and 13 Jbeta segments, was used to amplify TCR beta CDR3 regions. Bias from PCR amplification was corrected by using a synthetic template baseline for primer optimization and for computational correction. As for how the authors treated the data: Reads were assigned to V, D and J genes according to IMGT and analyzed in immunoSEQ Analyzer, with only productive sequences retained. To calculate clonality, Shannon entropy was normalized by log2 of the number of productive unique sequences and then subtracted from one. For each patient and control, public and private clones were evaluated among the 100 most prevalent clones. Clones were defined as Susac-specific when absent from the healthy and MS cohorts, from about 970 published viral clones and from other ImmuneACCESS disease sequences. TCRdb reprocessed the public reads (quality trimming at Q25 with fastp, clone calling with MiXCR) and kept in-frame beta chains. Under each unique CDR3 protein, matching rows form one entry showing the most common genes and DNA. What appears here as the V and J calls and clone size reflects TCRdb's work, not the paper's. For this sample there are approximately 160,000 distinct CDR3 sequences; around 94% appear just once. Roughly 0.099% of the sample is held by the ten biggest clonotypes.

The V gene is TRBV6-1 and the J gene is TRBJ1-1; the D gene cannot be named for sure. Sequenced input: CD4+ T cells from PBMCs. The TCR was taken from a human donor with multiple sclerosis. Here the CDR3 is given as CASSEHPWEGRTEAFF. Here is the DNA: TGTGCCAGCAGTGAACACCCTTGGGAGGGTAGAACTGAAGCTTTCTTT.